This note documents a single TCR beta chain sequence. The sample belongs to a study of blood T cell repertoires in COVID-19. The overall study: From T cells, B-cell-depleted T cells, or PBMCs came the material, which was cDNA or gDNA.

Per the original methods: Amplifying reference gene primers gave estimates of nucleated cell counts. Profiled with immunoSEQ multiplex PCR; TCRdb holds only in-frame clones, not every one. That table supplies the V and J calls and clone size; D and trimming were determined from the DNA. Of almost 100,000 clones in the sample, around 86% are singletons; the top ten hold around 10%. Germline V gene data show CDR1 as WSHSY and CDR2 as SAAADI. Deletions cut 6 bases from V and 4 bases from J, with 21 bases between. The CDR3 is 16 residues long. Material for sequencing was peripheral blood. The chain combines TRBV10-2 with TRBJ1-1; D is perhaps TRBD1 (6 bases). The clonotype originates from a man aged 45 to 65 with acute or convalescent COVID-19. The CDR3 region is CASSDPSLQGTTEAFF. CDR3 nucleotides: TGCGCCAGCAGCGACCCGTCCTTACAGGGAACCACTGAAGCTTTCTTT.